This T cell receptor beta chain stems from a study of blood T cell repertoires in COVID-19. On the study more broadly: From T cells, B-cell-depleted T cells, or PBMCs came the material, which was cDNA or gDNA.

The CDR3 is made up of 14 amino acids. V dropped 0 bases and J dropped 2 bases, with 7 bases sitting between them. Germline V CDR1 and CDR2: SGDLS, YYNGEE. Per the original data handling: Reference gene primer amplification in the assay estimated nucleated cell counts. Only in-frame clones appear in the TCRdb table, and some are missing; sequencing was by immunoSEQ multiplex PCR. V, J and clone size are taken as reported in that table, and D and trimming were inferred from the DNA itself. The table includes about 80,000 clones, roughly 87% detected once. Sequencing used peripheral blood. This chain joins TRBV9 and TRBJ2-3, with D unresolved. The origin of this receptor is a man aged 30 to 39 with acute or convalescent COVID-19. The CDR3 coding sequence is TGTGCCAGCAGCGTAGAACTCCCCACAGATACGCAGTATTTT. Its translation is CASSVELPTDTQYF.